This T cell receptor beta chain is drawn from a study of beta chain features in type 1 diabetes. Study-wide context: Examined across all samples were 90 million to 130 million sorted cells.

This clone was picked up a small number of times. Its antigen is unknown. Findings of the study overall: Comparison showed that naive, central memory and Treg TCRB repertoires appeared more similar among patients than among healthy donors. Among all four CD4+ subsets, Type 1 diabetes patients had TCRB CDR3s that were moderately but significantly shorter.

This CDR3 contains 15 residues. The authors reverse transcribed all of the isolated RNA, so sequencing captured expressed TCRB transcripts. Profiling relied on immunoSEQ multiplex PCR, and the TCRdb table lists in-frame clones only, not all of them. Of some 350,000 clones listed, over 9% were seen once; the top ten hold 0.45% to 0.65%. Cell sorting via CD45RO/CCR7/CD25/CD127/CD95/CD27 was performed to obtain CD4+ naive, central memory, regulatory and stem cell-like memory cells. The purity of all sorted populations exceeded 98%. This clonotype was sampled from a man younger than 45 with type 1 diabetes. V usage is TRBV12-2 and J usage is TRBJ1-1; the table's TRBD1 call for D was not verified on the DNA. TRBV12-2 is a listed pseudogene. The sample was central memory CD4+ T cells from blood. The CDR3 spells CASRLAGSIYTEAFF. The CDR3 DNA sequence: TGTGCAAGTCGCTTGGCAGGGTCTATCTACACTGAAGCTTTCTTT.